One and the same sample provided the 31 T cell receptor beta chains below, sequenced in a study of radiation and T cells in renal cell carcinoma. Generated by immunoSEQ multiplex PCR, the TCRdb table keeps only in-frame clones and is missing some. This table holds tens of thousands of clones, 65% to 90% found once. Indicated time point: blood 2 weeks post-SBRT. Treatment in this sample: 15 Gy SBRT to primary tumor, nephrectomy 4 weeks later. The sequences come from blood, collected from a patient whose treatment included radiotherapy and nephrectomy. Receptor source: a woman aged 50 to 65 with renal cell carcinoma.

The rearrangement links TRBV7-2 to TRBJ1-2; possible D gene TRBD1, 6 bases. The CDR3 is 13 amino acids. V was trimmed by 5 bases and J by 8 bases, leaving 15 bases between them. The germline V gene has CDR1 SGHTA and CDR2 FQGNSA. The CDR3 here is CASSMTGTEGYTF. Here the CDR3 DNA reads TGTGCCAGCAGCATGACAGGAACGGAGGGCTACACCTTC.

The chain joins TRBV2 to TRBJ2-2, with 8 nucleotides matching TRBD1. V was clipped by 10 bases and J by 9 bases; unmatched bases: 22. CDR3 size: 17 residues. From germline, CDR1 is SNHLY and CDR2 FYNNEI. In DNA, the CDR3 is TGTGCCACGTATGGGAGACAGGGGATTCCTTCAACCAGGGAGCTGTTTTTT. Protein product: CATYGRQGIPSTRELFF.

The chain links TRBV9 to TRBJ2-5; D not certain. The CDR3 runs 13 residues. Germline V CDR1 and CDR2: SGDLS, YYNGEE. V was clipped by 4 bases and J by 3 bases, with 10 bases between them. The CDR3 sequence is CASSIDIEETQYF. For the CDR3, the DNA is TGTGCCAGCAGCATCGATATCGAAGAGACCCAGTACTTC.

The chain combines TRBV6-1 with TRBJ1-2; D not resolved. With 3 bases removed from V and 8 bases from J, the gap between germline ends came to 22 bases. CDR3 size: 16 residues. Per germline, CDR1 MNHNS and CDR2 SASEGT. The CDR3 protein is CASSDSGSFSLRGYTF. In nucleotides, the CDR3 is TGTGCCAGCAGTGATTCGGGCTCCTTTTCACTACGAGGCTACACCTTC.

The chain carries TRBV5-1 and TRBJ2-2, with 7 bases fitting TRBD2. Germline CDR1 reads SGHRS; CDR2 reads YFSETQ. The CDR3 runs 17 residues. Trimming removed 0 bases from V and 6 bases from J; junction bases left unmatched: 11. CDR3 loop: CASSLVSQRDQAGELFF. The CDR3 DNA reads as TGCGCCAGCAGCTTGGTCTCTCAGCGGGACCAAGCCGGGGAGCTGTTTTTT. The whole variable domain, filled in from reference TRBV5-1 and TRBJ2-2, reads KAGVTQTPRYLIKTRGQQVTLSCSPISGHRSVSWYQQTPGQGLQFLFEYFSETQRNKGNFPGRFSGRQFSNSRSEMNVSTLELGDSALYLCASSLVSQRDQAGELFFGEGSRLTVL.

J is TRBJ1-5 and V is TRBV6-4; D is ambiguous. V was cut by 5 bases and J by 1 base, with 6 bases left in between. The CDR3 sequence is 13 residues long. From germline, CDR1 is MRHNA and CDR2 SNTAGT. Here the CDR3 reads CASSLDSNQPQHF. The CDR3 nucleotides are TGTGCCAGCAGTTTGGACAGCAATCAGCCCCAGCATTTT.

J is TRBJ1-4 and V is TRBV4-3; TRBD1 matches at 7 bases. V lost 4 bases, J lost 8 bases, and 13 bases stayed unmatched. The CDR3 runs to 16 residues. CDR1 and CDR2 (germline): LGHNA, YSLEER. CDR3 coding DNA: TGCGCCAGCAGCCGGACGTCAGGGGGAAGGTACGAAAAACTGTTTTTT. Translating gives CASSRTSGGRYEKLFF.

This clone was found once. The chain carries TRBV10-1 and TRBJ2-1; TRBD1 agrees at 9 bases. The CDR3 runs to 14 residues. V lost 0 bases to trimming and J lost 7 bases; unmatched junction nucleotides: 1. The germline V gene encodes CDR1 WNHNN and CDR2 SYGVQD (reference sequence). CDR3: CASSESGTGNEQFF. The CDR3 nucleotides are TGCGCCAGCAGTGAGTCGGGGACAGGGAATGAGCAGTTCTTC.

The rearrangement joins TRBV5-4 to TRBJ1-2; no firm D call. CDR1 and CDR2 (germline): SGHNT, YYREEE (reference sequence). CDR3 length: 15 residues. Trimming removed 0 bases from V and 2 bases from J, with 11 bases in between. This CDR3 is CASSLAGRVNYGYTF. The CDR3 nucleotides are TGTGCCAGCAGCTTGGCCGGACGGGTAAACTATGGCTACACCTTC.

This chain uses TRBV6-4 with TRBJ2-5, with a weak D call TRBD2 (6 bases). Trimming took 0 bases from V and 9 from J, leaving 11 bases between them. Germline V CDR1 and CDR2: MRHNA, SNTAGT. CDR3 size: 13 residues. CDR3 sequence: CASSDSEGSPQYF. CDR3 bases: TGTGCCAGCAGTGACTCGGAGGGATCACCCCAGTACTTC.

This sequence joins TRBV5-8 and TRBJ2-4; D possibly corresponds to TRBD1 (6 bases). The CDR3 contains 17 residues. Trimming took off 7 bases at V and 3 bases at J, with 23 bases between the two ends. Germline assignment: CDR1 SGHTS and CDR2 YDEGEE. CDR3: CASGPRWDNSGKNIQYF. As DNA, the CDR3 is TGTGCCAGCGGACCACGCTGGGACAACTCTGGCAAAAACATTCAGTACTTC.

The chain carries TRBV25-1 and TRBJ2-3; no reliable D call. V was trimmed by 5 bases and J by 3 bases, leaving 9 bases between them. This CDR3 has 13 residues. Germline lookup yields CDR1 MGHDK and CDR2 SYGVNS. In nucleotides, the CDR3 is TGTGCCAGCAGTACCTTCCCTACAGATACGCAGTATTTT. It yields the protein CASSTFPTDTQYF.

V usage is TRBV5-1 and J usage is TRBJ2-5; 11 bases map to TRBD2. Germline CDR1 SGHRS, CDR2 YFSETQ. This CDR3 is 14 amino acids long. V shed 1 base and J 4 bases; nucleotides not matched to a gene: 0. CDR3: CASSLTSGGETQYF. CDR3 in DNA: TGCGCCAGCAGCTTGACTAGCGGGGGAGAGACCCAGTACTTC.

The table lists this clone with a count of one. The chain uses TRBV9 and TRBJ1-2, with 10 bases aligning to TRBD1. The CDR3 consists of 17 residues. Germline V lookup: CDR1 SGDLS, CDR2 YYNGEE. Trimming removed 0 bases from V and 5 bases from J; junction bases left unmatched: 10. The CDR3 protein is CASSVAGTGVGGYGYTF. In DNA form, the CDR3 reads TGTGCCAGCAGCGTAGCTGGGACAGGGGTAGGTGGGTATGGCTACACCTTC.

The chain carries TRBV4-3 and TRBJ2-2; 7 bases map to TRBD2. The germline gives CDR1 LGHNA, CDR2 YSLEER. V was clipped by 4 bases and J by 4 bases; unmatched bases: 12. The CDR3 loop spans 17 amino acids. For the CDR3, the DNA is TGCGCCAGCAGCCCCCCCGCGGTGGCTAGCGGCACCGGGGAGCTGTTTTTT. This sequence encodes CASSPPAVASGTGELFF.

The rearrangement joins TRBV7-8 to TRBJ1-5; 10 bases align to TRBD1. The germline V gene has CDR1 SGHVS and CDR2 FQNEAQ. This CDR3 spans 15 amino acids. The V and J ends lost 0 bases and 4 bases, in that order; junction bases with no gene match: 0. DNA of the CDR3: TGTGCCAGCAGCTTAGCGGGACAGGGGAATCAGCCCCAGCATTTT. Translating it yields CASSLAGQGNQPQHF.

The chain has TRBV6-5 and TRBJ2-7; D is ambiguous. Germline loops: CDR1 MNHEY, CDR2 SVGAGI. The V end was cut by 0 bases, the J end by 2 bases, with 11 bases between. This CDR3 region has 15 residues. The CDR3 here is CASSYSRLSTYEQYF. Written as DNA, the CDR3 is TGTGCCAGCAGTTACTCACGTCTAAGCACCTACGAGCAGTACTTC.

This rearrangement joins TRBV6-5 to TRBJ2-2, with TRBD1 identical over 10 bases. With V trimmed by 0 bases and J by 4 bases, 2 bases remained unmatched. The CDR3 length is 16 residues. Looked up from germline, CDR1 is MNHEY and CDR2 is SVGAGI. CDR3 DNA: TGTGCCAGCAGTTACTCCCGGGACAGGGGCACCGGGGAGCTGTTTTTT. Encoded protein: CASSYSRDRGTGELFF.

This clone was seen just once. Written as DNA, the CDR3 is TGTGCCAGTACCCCGGGACCCGAGAACACTGAAGCTTTCTTT. Its translation: CASTPGPENTEAFF. The rearrangement links TRBV19 to TRBJ1-1; TRBD1 might be the D (5 bases). V was shortened by 7 bases and J by 1 base, with 13 bases between the two germline ends. Germline-derived CDR1 and CDR2 are LNHDA and SQIVND (reference sequence). The CDR3 contains 14 residues.

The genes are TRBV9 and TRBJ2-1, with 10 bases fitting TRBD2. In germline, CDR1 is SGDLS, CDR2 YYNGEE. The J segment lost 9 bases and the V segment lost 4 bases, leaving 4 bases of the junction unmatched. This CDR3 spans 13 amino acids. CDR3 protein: CASSPRTSGEQFF. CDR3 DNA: TGTGCCAGCAGCCCCCGGACTAGCGGTGAGCAGTTCTTC.

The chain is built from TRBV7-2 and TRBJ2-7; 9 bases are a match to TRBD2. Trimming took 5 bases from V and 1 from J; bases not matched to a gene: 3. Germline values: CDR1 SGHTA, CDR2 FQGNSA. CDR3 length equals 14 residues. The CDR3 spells CASSPRGGSYEQYF. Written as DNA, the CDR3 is TGTGCCAGCAGCCCGCGGGGGGGGTCCTACGAGCAGTACTTC.

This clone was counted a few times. The CDR3 DNA is TGTGCCAGCAGCTTAGTCCGGGATCAGCCCCAGCATTTT. It codes for CASSLVRDQPQHF. This chain links TRBV7-9 with TRBJ1-5; D is undetermined. This CDR3 is built from 13 residues. Germline V gives CDR1 SEHNR, CDR2 FQNEAQ (reference sequence). Trimming stripped 1 base from V and 5 bases from J, with 6 bases between.

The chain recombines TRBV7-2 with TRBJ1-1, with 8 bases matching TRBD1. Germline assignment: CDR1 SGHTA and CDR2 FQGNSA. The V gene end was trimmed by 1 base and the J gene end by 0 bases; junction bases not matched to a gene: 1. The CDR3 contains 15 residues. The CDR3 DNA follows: TGTGCCAGCAGCTTAGGACAGGGGATGAACACTGAAGCTTTCTTT. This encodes CASSLGQGMNTEAFF.

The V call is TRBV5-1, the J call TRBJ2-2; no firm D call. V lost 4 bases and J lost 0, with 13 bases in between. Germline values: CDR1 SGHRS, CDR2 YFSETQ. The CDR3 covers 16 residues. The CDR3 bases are TGCGCCAGCAGCCAAATGGACCTCACGAACACCGGGGAGCTGTTTTTT. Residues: CASSQMDLTNTGELFF.

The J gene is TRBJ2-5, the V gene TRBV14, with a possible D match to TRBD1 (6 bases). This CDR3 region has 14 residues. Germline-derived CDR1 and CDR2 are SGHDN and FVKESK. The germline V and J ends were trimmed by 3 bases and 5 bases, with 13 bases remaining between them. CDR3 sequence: CASSHHQGTETQYF. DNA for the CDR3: TGTGCCAGCAGCCATCATCAGGGGACCGAGACCCAGTACTTC.

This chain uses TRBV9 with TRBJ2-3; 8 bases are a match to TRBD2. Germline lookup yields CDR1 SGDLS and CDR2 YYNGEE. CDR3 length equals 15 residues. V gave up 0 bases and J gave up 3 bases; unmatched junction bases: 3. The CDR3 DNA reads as TGTGCCAGCAGCGTAGACGCGGGGGGAACAGATACGCAGTATTTT. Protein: CASSVDAGGTDTQYF.

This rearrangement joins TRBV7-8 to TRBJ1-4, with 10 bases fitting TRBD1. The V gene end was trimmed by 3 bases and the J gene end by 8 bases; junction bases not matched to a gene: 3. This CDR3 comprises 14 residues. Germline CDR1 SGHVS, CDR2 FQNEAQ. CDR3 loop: CASSLTGGYEKLFF. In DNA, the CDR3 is TGTGCCAGCAGCTTGACAGGGGGCTACGAAAAACTGTTTTTT.

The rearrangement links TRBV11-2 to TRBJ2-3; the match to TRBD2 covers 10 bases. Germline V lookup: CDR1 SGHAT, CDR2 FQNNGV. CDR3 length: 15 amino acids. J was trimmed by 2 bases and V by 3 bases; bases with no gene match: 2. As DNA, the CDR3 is TGTGCCAGCAGCTTGCTAGCGGGGGCCACAGATACGCAGTATTTT. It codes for CASSLLAGATDTQYF.

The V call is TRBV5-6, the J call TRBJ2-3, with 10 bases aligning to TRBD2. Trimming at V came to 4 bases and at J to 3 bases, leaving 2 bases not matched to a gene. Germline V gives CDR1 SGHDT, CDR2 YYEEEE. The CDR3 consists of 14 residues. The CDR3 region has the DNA TGTGCCAGCAGCCAGGGACTAGCGACAGATACGCAGTATTTT. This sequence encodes CASSQGLATDTQYF.

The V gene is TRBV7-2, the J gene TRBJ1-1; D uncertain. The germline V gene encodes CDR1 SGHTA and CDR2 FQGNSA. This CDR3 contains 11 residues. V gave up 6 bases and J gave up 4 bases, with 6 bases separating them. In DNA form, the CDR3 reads TGTGCCAGCAGGGGTGTCACTGAAGCTTTCTTT. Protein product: CASRGVTEAFF.

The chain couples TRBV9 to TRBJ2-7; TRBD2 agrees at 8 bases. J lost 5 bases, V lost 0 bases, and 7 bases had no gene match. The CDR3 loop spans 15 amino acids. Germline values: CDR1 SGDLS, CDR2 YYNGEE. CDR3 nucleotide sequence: TGTGCCAGCAGCGTAGCCGGGGGGGCGTTCGACGAGCAGTACTTC. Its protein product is CASSVAGGAFDEQYF.